The clone carrying this T cell receptor beta chain was observed a single time. Study processing details: Junction-only immunoSEQ sequences carried no quality scores, so filtering differed. Data came from immunoSEQ multiplex PCR; TCRdb stores just in-frame clones and leaves some out. V and J calls and clone size follow that table, whereas D and trimming were derived from the DNA. The table shows some 740,000 clones, with about 91% occurring only once. This entry is derived from a study of shared clonotypes between healthy human individuals. V lost 1 base to trimming and J lost 5 bases, with 12 bases between them. Germline loops: CDR1 LGHNA, CDR2 YSLEER. This CDR3 is 15 amino acids long. It was CD45RO-negative cells, positively selected for CCR7, that made up naive CD8 cells, with terminally differentiated effector memory CD45RA+ cells excluded.

This chain links TRBV4-3 with TRBJ1-5; D unresolved. Sequencing input: naive CD8+ T cells sorted from blood. The sequence was obtained from a man aged 25-40 years in good health. The CDR3 sequence: CASSQAFHVDQPQHF. The DNA for the CDR3 is TGCGCCAGCAGCCAAGCGTTTCATGTGGATCAGCCCCAGCATTTT.